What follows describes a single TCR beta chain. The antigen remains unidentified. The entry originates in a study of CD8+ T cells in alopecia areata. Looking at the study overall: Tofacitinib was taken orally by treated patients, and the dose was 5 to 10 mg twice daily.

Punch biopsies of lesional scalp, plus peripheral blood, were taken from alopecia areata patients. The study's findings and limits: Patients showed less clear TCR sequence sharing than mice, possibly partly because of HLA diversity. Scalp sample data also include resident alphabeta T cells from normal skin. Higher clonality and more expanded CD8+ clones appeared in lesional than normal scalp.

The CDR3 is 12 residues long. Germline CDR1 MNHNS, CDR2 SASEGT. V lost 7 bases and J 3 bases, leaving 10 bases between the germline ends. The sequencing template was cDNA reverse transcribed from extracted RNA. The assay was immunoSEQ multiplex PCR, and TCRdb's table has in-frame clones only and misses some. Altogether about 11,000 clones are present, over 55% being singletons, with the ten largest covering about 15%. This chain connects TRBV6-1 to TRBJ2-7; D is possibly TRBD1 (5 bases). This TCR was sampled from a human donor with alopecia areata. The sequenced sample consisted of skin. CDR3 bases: TGTGCCAGCAACAGGTTTGTCTACGAGCAGTACTTC. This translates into CASNRFVYEQYF.